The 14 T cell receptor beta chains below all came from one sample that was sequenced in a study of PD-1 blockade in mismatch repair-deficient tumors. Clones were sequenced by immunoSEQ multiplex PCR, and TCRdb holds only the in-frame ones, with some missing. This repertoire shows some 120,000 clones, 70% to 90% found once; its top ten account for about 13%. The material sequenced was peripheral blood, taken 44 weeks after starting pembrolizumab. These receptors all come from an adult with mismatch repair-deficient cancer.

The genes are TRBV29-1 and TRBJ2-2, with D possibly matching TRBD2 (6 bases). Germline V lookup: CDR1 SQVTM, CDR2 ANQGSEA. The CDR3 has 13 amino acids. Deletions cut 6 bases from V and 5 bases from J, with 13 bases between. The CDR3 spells CSVAPGRTGELFF. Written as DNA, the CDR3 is TGCAGCGTCGCCCCTGGGAGGACCGGGGAGCTGTTTTTT.

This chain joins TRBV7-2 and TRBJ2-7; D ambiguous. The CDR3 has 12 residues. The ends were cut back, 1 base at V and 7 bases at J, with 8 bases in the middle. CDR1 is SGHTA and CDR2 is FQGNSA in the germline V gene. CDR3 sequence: CASSLGFGEQYF. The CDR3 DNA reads TGTGCCAGCAGCTTAGGGTTCGGAGAGCAGTACTTC.

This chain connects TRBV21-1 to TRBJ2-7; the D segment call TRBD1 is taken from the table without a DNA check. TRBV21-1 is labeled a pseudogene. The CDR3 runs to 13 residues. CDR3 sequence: CARITGDLYEQYF. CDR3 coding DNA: TGTGCCAGAATCACAGGGGACCTTTACGAGCAGTACTTC.

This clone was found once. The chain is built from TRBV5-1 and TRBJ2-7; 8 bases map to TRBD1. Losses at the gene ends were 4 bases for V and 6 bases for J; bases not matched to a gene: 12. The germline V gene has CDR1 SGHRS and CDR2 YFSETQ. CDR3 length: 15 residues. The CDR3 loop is CASSQEGAGTGEQYF. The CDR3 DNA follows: TGCGCCAGCAGCCAAGAAGGCGCAGGGACAGGCGAGCAGTACTTC. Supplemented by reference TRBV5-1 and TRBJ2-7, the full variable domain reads KAGVTQTPRYLIKTRGQQVTLSCSPISGHRSVSWYQQTPGQGLQFLFEYFSETQRNKGNFPGRFSGRQFSNSRSEMNVSTLELGDSALYLCASSQEGAGTGEQYFGPGTRLTVT.

The CDR3 reads CASSSPRAADAEAFF. The CDR3 DNA reads as TGTGCCAGCAGTTCACCTCGGGCAGCTGACGCTGAAGCTTTCTTT. This chain connects TRBV28 to TRBJ1-1, with D unclear. The germline V gene encodes CDR1 MDHEN and CDR2 SYDVKM. The CDR3 length is 15 residues. V shed 4 bases and J shed 6 bases, with 18 bases lying between them.

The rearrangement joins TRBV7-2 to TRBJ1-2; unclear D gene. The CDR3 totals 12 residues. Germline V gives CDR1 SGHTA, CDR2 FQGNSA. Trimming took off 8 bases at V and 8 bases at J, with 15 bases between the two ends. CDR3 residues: CASAVVSPGYTF. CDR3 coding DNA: TGTGCCAGCGCCGTCGTTTCCCCGGGCTACACCTTC.

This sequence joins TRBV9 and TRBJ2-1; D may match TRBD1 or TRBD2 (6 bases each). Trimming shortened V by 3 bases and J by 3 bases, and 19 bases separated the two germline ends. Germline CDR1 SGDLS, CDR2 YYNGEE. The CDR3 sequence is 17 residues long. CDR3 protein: CASSARPGAGNYNEQFF. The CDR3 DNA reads TGTGCCAGCAGCGCCCGCCCGGGGGCGGGAAACTACAATGAGCAGTTCTTC.

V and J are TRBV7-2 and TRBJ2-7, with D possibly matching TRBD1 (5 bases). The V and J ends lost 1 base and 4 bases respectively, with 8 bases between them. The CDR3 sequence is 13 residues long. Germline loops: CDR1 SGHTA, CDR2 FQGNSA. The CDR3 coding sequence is TGTGCCAGCAGCTTAGGGCCAGGGTACGAGCAGTACTTC. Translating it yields CASSLGPGYEQYF.

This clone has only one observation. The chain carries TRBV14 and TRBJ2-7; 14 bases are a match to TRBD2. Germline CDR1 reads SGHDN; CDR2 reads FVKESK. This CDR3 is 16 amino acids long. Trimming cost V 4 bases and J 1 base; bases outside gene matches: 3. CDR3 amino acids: CASSPTSGRVSYEQYF. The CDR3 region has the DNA TGTGCCAGCAGCCCGACTAGCGGGAGGGTGTCCTACGAGCAGTACTTC.

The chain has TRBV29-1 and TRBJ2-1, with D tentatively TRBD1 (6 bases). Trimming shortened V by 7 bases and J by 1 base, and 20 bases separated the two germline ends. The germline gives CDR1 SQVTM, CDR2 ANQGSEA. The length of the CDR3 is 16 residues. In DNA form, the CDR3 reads TGCAGCGGCCTTGCGCAGGGGCCAGATTCCTACAATGAGCAGTTCTTC. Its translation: CSGLAQGPDSYNEQFF.

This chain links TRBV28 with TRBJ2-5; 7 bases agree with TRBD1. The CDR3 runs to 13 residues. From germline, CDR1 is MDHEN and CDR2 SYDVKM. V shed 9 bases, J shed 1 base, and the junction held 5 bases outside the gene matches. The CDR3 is CASTRQGQETQYF. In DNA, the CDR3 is TGTGCCAGTACGAGACAGGGCCAAGAGACCCAGTACTTC.

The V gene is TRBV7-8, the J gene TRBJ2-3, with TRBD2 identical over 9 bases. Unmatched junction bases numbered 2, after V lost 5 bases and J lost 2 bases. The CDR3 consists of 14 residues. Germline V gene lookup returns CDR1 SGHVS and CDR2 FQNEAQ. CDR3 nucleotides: TGTGCCAGCAGCATGGGACTAGCCACAGATACGCAGTATTTT. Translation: CASSMGLATDTQYF.

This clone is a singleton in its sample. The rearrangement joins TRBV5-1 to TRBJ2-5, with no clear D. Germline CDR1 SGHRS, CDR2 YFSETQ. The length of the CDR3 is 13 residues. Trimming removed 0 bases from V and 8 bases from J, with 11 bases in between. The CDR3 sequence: CASSLVLEGTQYF. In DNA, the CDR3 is TGCGCCAGCAGCTTGGTCCTCGAAGGAACCCAGTACTTC. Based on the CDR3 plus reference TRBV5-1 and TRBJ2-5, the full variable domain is KAGVTQTPRYLIKTRGQQVTLSCSPISGHRSVSWYQQTPGQGLQFLFEYFSETQRNKGNFPGRFSGRQFSNSRSEMNVSTLELGDSALYLCASSLVLEGTQYFGPGTRLLVL.

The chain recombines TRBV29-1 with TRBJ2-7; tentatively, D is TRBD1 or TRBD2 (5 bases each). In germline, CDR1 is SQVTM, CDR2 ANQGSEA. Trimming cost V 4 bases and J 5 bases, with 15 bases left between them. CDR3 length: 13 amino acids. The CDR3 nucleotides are TGCAGCGTTGCTCAGTGGGACCACAACGAGCAGTACTTC. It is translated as CSVAQWDHNEQYF.